The rows below give T cell receptor beta chains drawn from one sample of a study of blood T cell repertoires in COVID-19. Sequenced by immunoSEQ multiplex PCR; TCRdb stores in-frame clones only, minus some. The data show almost 70,000 clones, 89% seen once. The material sequenced was peripheral blood. These receptors originate from a woman aged 45-65 years with active COVID-19. CDR3s include the opening cysteine and the closing phenylalanine or tryptophan. Each record gives: CDR3 protein, CDR3 DNA, J gene, D gene, V gene, clone size, CDR3 length. The D gene is left open where the match is weak. Expanded clones get a size class; other rows say once, few or many, or leave the size out.

CASSPDRSSYEQYF | TGTGCCAGCAGTCCGGACAGGAGCTCCTACGAGCAGTACTTC | TRBJ2-7 | TRBD1 | TRBV27 | . | 14
CASSDFGQGGSYEQYF | TGCGCCAGCAGTGACTTCGGACAGGGAGGATCCTACGAGCAGTACTTC | TRBJ2-7 | TRBD1 | TRBV10-2 | . | 16
CASSREPTVTFF | TGTGCCAGCAGCCGGGAGCCCACGGTTACTTTCTTT | TRBJ1-1 | . | TRBV7-9 | . | 12
CASSDWGGGNEQFF | TGCGCCAGCAGCGACTGGGGGGGTGGCAATGAGCAGTTCTTC | TRBJ2-1 | TRBD2 | TRBV5-1 | . | 14
CASSGRQGSGYTF | TGTGCCAGCAGTGGAAGACAGGGAAGCGGCTACACCTTC | TRBJ1-2 | TRBD1 | TRBV25-1 | . | 13
CASSSGVLDEQYF | TGTGCCAGTAGTTCCGGGGTCCTAGACGAGCAGTACTTC | TRBJ2-7 | . | TRBV19 | . | 13
CATSVAGTGSILFF | TGTGCCACCAGTGTTGCCGGGACAGGGAGCATACTGTTCTTC | TRBJ2-1 | TRBD1 | TRBV24-1 | . | 14
CASSPGGEEETQYF | TGTGCCAGCAGCCCAGGCGGGGAAGAAGAGACCCAGTACTTC | TRBJ2-5 | . | TRBV28 | . | 14
CASSPGTGYTEAFF | TGTGCCAGTAGCCCCGGGACAGGGTATACTGAAGCTTTCTTT | TRBJ1-1 | TRBD1 | TRBV19 | . | 14
CSVEELVETQYF | TGCAGCGTTGAAGAACTAGTGGAGACCCAGTACTTC | TRBJ2-5 | . | TRBV29-1 | . | 12
CASSGLAGVSYEQYF | TGTGCCAGCAGTGGACTAGCGGGGGTTTCCTACGAGCAGTACTTC | TRBJ2-7 | TRBD2 | TRBV2 | . | 15
CASSYSSGSEQYF | TGTGCCAGCAGTTACTCCTCCGGGAGCGAGCAGTACTTC | TRBJ2-7 | . | TRBV6-6 | . | 13
CASSLSGSGRSEQYF | TGTGCCAGCAGCTTATCAGGTAGCGGGAGGTCCGAGCAGTACTTC | TRBJ2-7 | TRBD2 | TRBV13 | . | 15
CASSLWGTGDEKLFF | TGTGCCAGCAGCTTGTGGGGGACAGGGGATGAAAAACTGTTTTTT | TRBJ1-4 | TRBD1 | TRBV5-6 | . | 15
CASSPRVAGGGETQYF | TGTGCCAGCAGCCCCCGAGTAGCGGGAGGGGGAGAGACCCAGTACTTC | TRBJ2-5 | TRBD2 | TRBV9 | . | 16
CASSPVSGRGPEKLFF | TGTGCCAGCAGCCCTGTCTCGGGCAGGGGGCCTGAAAAACTGTTTTTT | TRBJ1-4 | TRBD1 | TRBV3-1/TRBV3-2 | . | 16
CASSDGTRGERELFF | TGTGCCAGCAGCGACGGGACTAGGGGTGAACGGGAGCTGTTTTTT | TRBJ2-2 | TRBD2 | TRBV9 | . | 15
CASSPTGANQPQHF | TGTGCCAGCTCACCGACAGGGGCCAATCAGCCCCAGCATTTT | TRBJ1-5 | TRBD1 | TRBV18 | . | 14
CASRTGTSGNSYNEQFF | TGTGCCAGCAGGACCGGGACTAGCGGGAATTCCTACAATGAGCAGTTCTTC | TRBJ2-1 | TRBD2 | TRBV28 | . | 17
CASSSDYSYNEQFF | TGTGCCAGCAGCTCGGACTACTCCTACAATGAGCAGTTCTTC | TRBJ2-1 | . | TRBV7-8 | few | 14
CASSLVGDTGELFF | TGTGCCAGCAGCTTAGTGGGCGACACCGGGGAGCTGTTTTTT | TRBJ2-2 | . | TRBV11-2 | . | 14
CASSDRGQGEKLFF | TGTGCCAGCAGCGACAGGGGGCAGGGTGAAAAACTGTTTTTT | TRBJ1-4 | TRBD1 | TRBV2 | . | 14
CASRVGGRTKEQYF | TGTGCCAGCAGGGTCGGGGGGCGTACTAAAGAGCAGTACTTC | TRBJ2-7 | . | TRBV6-6 | few | 14
CATSEGASKNIQYF | TGTGCCACCAGTGAGGGGGCATCCAAAAACATTCAGTACTTC | TRBJ2-4 | . | TRBV24-1 | once | 14
CASSSDSLQETQYF | TGCGCCAGCAGCTCGGACAGCCTTCAAGAGACCCAGTACTTC | TRBJ2-5 | . | TRBV5-1 | . | 14
CASSQEKPGQGPEAFF | TGCGCCAGCAGCCAAGAGAAACCGGGACAGGGGCCTGAAGCTTTCTTT | TRBJ1-1 | TRBD1 | TRBV4-1 | . | 16
CASSQYSGTGGRNLDGYTF | TGTGCCAGCAGCCAGTATTCCGGGACAGGCGGCCGAAACCTTGATGGCTACACCTTC | TRBJ1-2 | TRBD1 | TRBV3-1/TRBV3-2 | . | 19
CASSPRAGQGAYEQYF | TGTGCCAGCTCCCCCCGGGCGGGACAGGGGGCCTACGAGCAGTACTTC | TRBJ2-7 | TRBD1 | TRBV5-6 | . | 16
CASSDRGGREKLFF | TGTGCCAGTAGTGACCGGGGTGGGCGTGAAAAACTGTTTTTT | TRBJ1-4 | . | TRBV19 | . | 14
CASSYSGGNGYTF | TGTGCCAGCAGCTATTCAGGGGGTAATGGCTACACCTTC | TRBJ1-2 | TRBD1 | TRBV9 | . | 13
CASSVAGPGGPVDTQYF | TGTGCCAGCAGCGTAGCGGGGCCGGGAGGGCCGGTAGATACGCAGTATTTT | TRBJ2-3 | TRBD2 | TRBV9 | once | 17
CASSVERELSYNEQFF | TGTGCCAGCAGCGTAGAGCGGGAGCTCTCCTACAATGAGCAGTTCTTC | TRBJ2-1 | TRBD2 | TRBV9 | . | 16
CASSYSSLRGSETQYF | TGTGCCAGCAGTTACTCGAGTCTCAGGGGCTCCGAGACCCAGTACTTC | TRBJ2-5 | . | TRBV6-5 | . | 16
CASSDARVGETQYF | TGTGCCAGCAGTGACGCCAGGGTTGGAGAGACCCAGTACTTC | TRBJ2-5 | . | TRBV6-1 | . | 14
CASSYWQGDEQYF | TGTGCCAGCAGTTACTGGCAGGGGGACGAGCAGTACTTC | TRBJ2-7 | TRBD1 | TRBV6-5 | . | 13
CASSLEGAPNEKLFF | TGCGCCAGCAGCTTGGAGGGGGCACCTAATGAAAAACTGTTTTTT | TRBJ1-4 | TRBD1 | TRBV5-1 | . | 15
CASIHRGNTGELFF | TGTGCCAGCATTCACAGGGGGAACACCGGGGAGCTGTTTTTT | TRBJ2-2 | TRBD1 | TRBV6-5 | . | 14
CASSPGQGAGGNQPQHF | TGTGCCAGCAGCCCCGGACAGGGGGCAGGGGGCAATCAGCCCCAGCATTTT | TRBJ1-5 | TRBD1 | TRBV9 | . | 17
CASSVTGALGYEQYF | TGTGCCAGCAGCGTTACAGGGGCCCTTGGTTACGAGCAGTACTTC | TRBJ2-7 | TRBD1 | TRBV9 | once | 15
CASSRLGLGRNEQYF | TGCGCCAGCAGCCGATTGGGACTAGGAAGGAACGAGCAGTACTTC | TRBJ2-7 | TRBD2 | TRBV4-1 | . | 15
CASRLPDGTGVTQPQHF | TGTGCAAGTCGCTTACCAGACGGGACAGGGGTCACTCAGCCCCAGCATTTT | TRBJ1-5 | . | TRBV12-2 | . | 17
CASRSTGREAFF | TGTGCCAGCAGGTCGACAGGCAGAGAAGCTTTCTTT | TRBJ1-1 | . | TRBV27 | . | 12
CASSHLGGEAFF | TGCGCCAGCAGCCACTTGGGAGGGGAAGCTTTCTTT | TRBJ1-1 | . | TRBV4-1 | . | 12
CASSRKQGNLGTGELFF | TGTGCCAGCAGCCGAAAACAGGGGAATTTAGGCACCGGGGAGCTGTTTTTT | TRBJ2-2 | TRBD1 | TRBV5-4 | . | 17
CASSAGTEAFF | TGTGCCAGCAGCGCAGGAACTGAAGCTTTCTTT | TRBJ1-1 | . | TRBV9 | . | 11